This T cell receptor (beta chain) stems from a study of cytomegalovirus exposure and HLA in healthy donors. Trimming stripped 3 bases from V and 4 bases from J, with 13 bases between. The V gene's germline CDR1 is SGHDN and CDR2 FVKESK. The CDR3 has 14 residues. PCR was performed using 60 Vbeta and 13 Jbeta primers. Some clones are missing from TCRdb's copy, which holds only in-frame ones; the method was immunoSEQ multiplex PCR. The sample has 100,000 to 150,000 clones. Points from the study as a whole: In a later analysis, several top co-occurrence clusters appeared linked to parvovirus B19, influenza, CMV and Epstein-Barr virus.

Concerning this clone: No antigen is known for it.

In nominal health when sampled, donors likely had unrecorded immune exposures nonetheless. Sequenced sample: PBMCs. This receptor was taken from a young man in good health and CMV-seronegative. The V and J genes are TRBV14 and TRBJ2-7; possible D gene TRBD1, 6 bases. DNA for the CDR3: TGTGCCAGCAGCCACCCGGGACATTTGTACGAGCAGTACTTC. Translation: CASSHPGHLYEQYF.